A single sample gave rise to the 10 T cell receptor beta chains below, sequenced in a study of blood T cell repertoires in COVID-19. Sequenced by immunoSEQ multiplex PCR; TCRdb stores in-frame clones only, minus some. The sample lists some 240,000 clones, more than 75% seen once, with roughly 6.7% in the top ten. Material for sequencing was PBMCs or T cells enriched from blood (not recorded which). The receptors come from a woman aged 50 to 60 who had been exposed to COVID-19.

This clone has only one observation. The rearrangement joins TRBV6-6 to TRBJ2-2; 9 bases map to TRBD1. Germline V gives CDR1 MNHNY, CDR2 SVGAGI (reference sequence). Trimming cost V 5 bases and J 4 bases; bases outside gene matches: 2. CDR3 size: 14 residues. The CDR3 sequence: CASSRTGVTGELFF. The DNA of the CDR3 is TGTGCCAGCAGTCGGACAGGGGTCACCGGGGAGCTGTTTTTT.

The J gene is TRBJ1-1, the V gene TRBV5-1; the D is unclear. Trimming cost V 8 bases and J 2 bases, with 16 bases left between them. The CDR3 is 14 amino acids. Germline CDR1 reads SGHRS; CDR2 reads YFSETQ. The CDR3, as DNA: TGCGCCAGTCTATCCGGAGGTCATAACACTGAAGCTTTCTTT. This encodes CASLSGGHNTEAFF. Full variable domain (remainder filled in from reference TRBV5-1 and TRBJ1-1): KAGVTQTPRYLIKTRGQQVTLSCSPISGHRSVSWYQQTPGQGLQFLFEYFSETQRNKGNFPGRFSGRQFSNSRSEMNVSTLELGDSALYLCASLSGGHNTEAFFGQGTRLTVV.

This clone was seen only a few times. The CDR3 DNA is TGCGCCAGCAGCTTGAGGGCTCCAGGGGGCGGGGAGCTGTTTTTT. Its translation is CASSLRAPGGGELFF. The rearrangement links TRBV5-1 to TRBJ2-2; 7 bases match TRBD1. The CDR3 spans 15 residues. J gave up 7 bases and V 1 base, and 7 bases lay outside the gene matches. CDR1 and CDR2 from the germline V gene are SGHRS and YFSETQ.

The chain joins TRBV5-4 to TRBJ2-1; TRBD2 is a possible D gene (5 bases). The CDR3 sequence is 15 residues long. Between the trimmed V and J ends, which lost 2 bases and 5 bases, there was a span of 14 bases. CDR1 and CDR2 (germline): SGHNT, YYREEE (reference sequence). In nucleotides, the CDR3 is TGTGCCAGCAGCTTTTCGGCCGGGAACCACAATGAGCAGTTCTTC. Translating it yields CASSFSAGNHNEQFF. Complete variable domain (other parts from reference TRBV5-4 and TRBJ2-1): ETGVTQSPTHLIKTRGQQVTLRCSSQSGHNTVSWYQQALGQGPQFIFQYYREEENGRGNFPPRFSGLQFPNYSSELNVNALELDDSALYLCASSFSAGNHNEQFFGPGTRLTVL.

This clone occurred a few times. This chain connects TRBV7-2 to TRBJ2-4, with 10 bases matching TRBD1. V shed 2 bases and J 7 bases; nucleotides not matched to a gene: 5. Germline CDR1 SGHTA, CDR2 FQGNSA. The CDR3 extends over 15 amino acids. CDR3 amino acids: CASSLQPTGGNIQYF. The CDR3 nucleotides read TGTGCCAGCAGCTTACAACCGACAGGGGGCAACATTCAGTACTTC.

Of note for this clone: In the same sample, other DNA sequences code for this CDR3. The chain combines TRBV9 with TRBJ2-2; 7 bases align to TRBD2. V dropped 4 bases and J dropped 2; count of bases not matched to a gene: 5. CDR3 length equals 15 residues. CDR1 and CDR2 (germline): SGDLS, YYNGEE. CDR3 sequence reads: CASSLSGGNTGELFF. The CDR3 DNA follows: TGTGCCAGCAGCCTTTCGGGGGGAAACACCGGGGAGCTGTTTTTT.

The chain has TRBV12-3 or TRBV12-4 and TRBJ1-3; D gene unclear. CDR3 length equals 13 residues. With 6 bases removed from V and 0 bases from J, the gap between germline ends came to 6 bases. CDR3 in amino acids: CASRYTSGNTIYF. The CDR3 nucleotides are TGTGCCAGCAGATACACCTCTGGAAACACCATATATTTT.

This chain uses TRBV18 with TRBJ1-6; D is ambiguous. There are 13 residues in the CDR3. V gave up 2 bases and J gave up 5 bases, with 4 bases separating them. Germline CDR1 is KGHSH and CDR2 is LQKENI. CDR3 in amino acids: CASSPVDNSPLHF. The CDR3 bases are TGTGCCAGCTCACCAGTAGATAATTCACCCCTCCACTTT.

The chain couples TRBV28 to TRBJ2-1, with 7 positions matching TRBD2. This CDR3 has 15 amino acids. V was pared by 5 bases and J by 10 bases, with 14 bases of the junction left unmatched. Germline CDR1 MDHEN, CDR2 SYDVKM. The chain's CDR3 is CASSLPLGLGGEQFF. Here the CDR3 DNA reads TGTGCCAGCAGTCTCCCACTTGGTTTGGGGGGGGAGCAGTTCTTC.

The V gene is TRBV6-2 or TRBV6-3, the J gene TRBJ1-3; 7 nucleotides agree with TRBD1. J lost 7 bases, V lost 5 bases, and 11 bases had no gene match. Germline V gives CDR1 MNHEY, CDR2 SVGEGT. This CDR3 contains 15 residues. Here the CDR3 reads CASSEGAAVDNTIYF. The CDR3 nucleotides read TGTGCCAGCAGTGAGGGGGCCGCGGTGGACAACACCATATATTTT.